Sequencing of this TCR beta chain was carried out in a study of shared clonotypes between healthy human individuals. General observations from the study: Between a handful of donors, naive CD4 clonotypes were shared at a level of roughly 5.5%. Across subsets, estimated richness was generally greater for naive than for memory populations.

Both subsets, CD45RA+ naive and CD45RA-negative memory, were split from the CD4+ cells. Assay: immunoSEQ multiplex PCR; the TCRdb copy retains only in-frame clones and omits some. This table holds millions of clones, about 95% found once. Points on this clone: The antigen remains undetermined. Other nucleotide sequences in the sample specify the same CDR3.

The sequence was obtained from a man aged 18 to 30 in good health. Sequenced sample: naive CD4+ T cells sorted from blood. Described subset: CD45RA+ positively selected.

The CDR3 protein is CASSPGVNQPQHF. The CDR3 region has the DNA TGTGCCAGCTCACCGGGAGTCAATCAGCCCCAGCATTTT. The chain is built from TRBV18 and TRBJ1-5; no clear D. Germline-derived CDR1 and CDR2 are KGHSH and LQKENI. The germline V and J ends were trimmed by 3 bases and 3 bases, with 6 bases remaining between them. This CDR3 has 13 residues.